The clone carrying this TCR beta chain has ten or more counts. Its antigen is unidentified. These data originate in a study of T-cell reconstitution after alpha-beta-depleted transplantation in children. General study points: Fresh T-cell production supplied most of the T-cell counts and diversity seen one year after transplant.

V was pared by 6 bases and J by 4 bases, with 10 bases between. The CDR3 has 12 amino acids. In germline, CDR1 is MDHEN, CDR2 SYDVKM. Unique molecular identifiers were incorporated into the prepared TCRbeta library. Each CDR3 protein is one row after TCRdb ran MiXCR on the PCR reads. The table has 500,000 to 750,000 distinct CDR3 sequences, about an eighth seen once. The V gene is TRBV28, the J gene TRBJ2-7; D remains ambiguous. This clonotype originated in a male patient aged 10 to 17 who had a stem cell transplant for acute myeloid leukemia, so the T cells may come from the graft donor. Here the sequenced sample was PBMCs, mostly from graft donor cells, taken 360 days after TCRalphabeta/CD19-depleted stem cell transplant. The CDR3 coding sequence is TGTGCCAGCAGCCGTGGACGATACGAGCAGTACTTC. Its protein product is CASSRGRYEQYF.